This paragraph covers one T cell receptor beta chain sequence. From germline, CDR1 is SGHDT and CDR2 YYEEEE. The trim removed 4 bases at V and 3 bases at J, leaving 5 bases unmatched. The CDR3 has 14 residues. TCRdb's table, derived via immunoSEQ multiplex PCR, lists solely in-frame clones and lacks some. This table holds 35,000 to 40,000 clones, 75% to 85% found once. Time point noted: pretreatment peripheral blood. The data stem from a study of PD-L1 blockade in urothelial cancer. Material: PBMCs, obtained around atezolizumab (anti-PD-L1) treatment. The source is a man aged 55 to 69 with urothelial cancer. This chain uses TRBV5-6 with TRBJ1-1; 8 bases agree with TRBD1. The CDR3 sequence is CASSRGQGDTEAFF. CDR3 bases: TGTGCCAGCAGCAGAGGACAGGGTGACACTGAAGCTTTCTTT.